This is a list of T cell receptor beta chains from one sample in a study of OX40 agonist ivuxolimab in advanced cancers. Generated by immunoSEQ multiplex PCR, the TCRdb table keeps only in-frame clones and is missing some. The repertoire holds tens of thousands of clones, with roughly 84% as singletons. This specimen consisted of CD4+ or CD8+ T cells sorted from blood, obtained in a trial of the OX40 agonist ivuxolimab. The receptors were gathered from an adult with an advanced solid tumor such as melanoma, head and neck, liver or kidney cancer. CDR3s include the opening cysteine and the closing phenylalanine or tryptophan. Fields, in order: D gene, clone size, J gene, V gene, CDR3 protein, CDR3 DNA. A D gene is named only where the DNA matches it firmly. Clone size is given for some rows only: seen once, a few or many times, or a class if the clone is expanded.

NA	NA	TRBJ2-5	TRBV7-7	CASSPGTLPTQYF	TGTGCTAGCAGCCCGGGGACTTTACCTACCCAGTACTTC
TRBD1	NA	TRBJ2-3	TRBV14	CASSYDRGGTDTQYF	TGTGCCAGCAGTTACGACAGGGGGGGCACAGATACGCAGTATTTT
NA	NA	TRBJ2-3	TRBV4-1	CASIGGRDTDTQYF	TGCGCCAGCATTGGGGGCAGGGACACAGATACGCAGTATTTT
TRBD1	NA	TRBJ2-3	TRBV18	CASSQGQGDTQYF	TGTGCCAGCTCACAAGGACAGGGAGATACGCAGTATTTT
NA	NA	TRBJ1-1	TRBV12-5	CASGRSSEAFF	TGTGCTAGTGGTCGGAGCAGTGAAGCTTTCTTT
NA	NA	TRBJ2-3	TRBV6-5	CATQTLGLGTDTQYF	TGTGCCACCCAGACGCTGGGGCTTGGCACAGATACGCAGTATTTT
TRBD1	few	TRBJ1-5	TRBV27	CASSAGTGNQPQHF	TGTGCCAGCAGTGCAGGGACAGGGAATCAGCCCCAGCATTTT
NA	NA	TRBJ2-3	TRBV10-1	CASSGTFSTDTQYF	TGCGCCAGCAGTGGGACATTTAGCACAGATACGCAGTATTTT
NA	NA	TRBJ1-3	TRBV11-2	CASNPSSGNTIYF	TGTGCCAGCAACCCGAGCTCTGGAAACACCATATATTTT
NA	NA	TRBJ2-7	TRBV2	CASSPGPSIEQYF	TGTGCCAGCAGTCCGGGACCATCGATCGAGCAGTACTTC
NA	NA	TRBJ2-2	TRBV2	CASSEVGSGAGELFF	TGTGCCAGCAGTGAAGTGGGGTCTGGTGCCGGGGAGCTGTTTTTT
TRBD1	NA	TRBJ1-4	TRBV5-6	CASSLWRQGALNEKLFF	TGTGCCAGCAGCTTGTGGAGACAGGGGGCCCTTAATGAAAAACTGTTTTTT
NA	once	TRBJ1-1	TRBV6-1	CASSRTGEAFF	TGTGCCAGCAGCAGAACAGGAGAAGCTTTCTTT
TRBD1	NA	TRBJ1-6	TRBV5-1	CASSLVSGQGVSPLHF	TGCGCCAGCAGCTTGGTTTCGGGACAGGGAGTATCGCCCCTCCACTTT
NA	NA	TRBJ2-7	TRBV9	CASSVGQGMQYF	TGTGCCAGCAGCGTAGGGCAGGGAATGCAGTACTTC
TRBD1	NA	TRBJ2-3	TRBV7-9	CASSLGTGVPGDTQYF	TGTGCCAGCAGCTTAGGGACAGGGGTCCCTGGAGATACGCAGTATTTT
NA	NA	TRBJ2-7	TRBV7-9	CASSLGLDRVYF	TGTGCCAGCAGCTTAGGTCTAGACCGGGTGTACTTC
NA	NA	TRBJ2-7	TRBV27	CASRLAGLAGYGEQYF	TGTGCCAGCAGATTGGCTGGGCTCGCGGGGTACGGAGAGCAGTACTTC
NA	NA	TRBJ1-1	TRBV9	CASSVLNTEAFF	TGTGCCAGCAGCGTACTCAACACTGAAGCTTTCTTT
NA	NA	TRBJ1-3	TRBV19	CASSMSKAATSGNTIYF	TGTGCCAGTAGTATGAGCAAGGCAGCCACCTCTGGAAACACCATATATTTT
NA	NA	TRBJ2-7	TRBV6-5	CASNKRGFRYEQYF	TGTGCCAGCAATAAAAGGGGCTTTAGGTACGAGCAGTACTTC
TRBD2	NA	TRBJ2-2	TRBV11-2	CASSFFSGGSTGELFF	TGTGCCAGCAGCTTCTTTAGCGGGGGGAGCACCGGGGAGCTGTTTTTT
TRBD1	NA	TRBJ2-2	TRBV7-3	CASSLLGQGRTGELFF	TGTGCCAGCAGCTTACTGGGACAGGGCAGAACCGGGGAGCTGTTTTTT